One sample yielded the 16 T cell receptor beta chains listed below, sequenced in a study of T cell responses to AZD1222 COVID-19 vaccine. Measured with immunoSEQ multiplex PCR; TCRdb has only the in-frame clones, and not every one. The profile shows about 220,000 clones, just over 90% of them singletons. The sample consisted of peripheral blood, taken on day 0 of MenACWY control vaccination. These receptor sequences come from an adult in good health.

J is TRBJ2-7 and V is TRBV4-2; no clear D gene. Trimming took 1 base from V and 2 from J, leaving 9 bases between them. Germline V gene sequence: CDR1 LGHNA, CDR2 YNFKEQ. This CDR3 is built from 14 residues. CDR3 DNA: TGTGCCAGCAGCCAAGCCGCCAGAGCCTACGAGCAGTACTTC. Residues: CASSQAARAYEQYF.

This clone has a single count. This sample also contains other DNA sequences that code for the same CDR3. V usage is TRBV5-1 and J usage is TRBJ2-1; no definite D call. The CDR3 runs to 15 residues. Germline-derived CDR1 and CDR2 are SGHRS and YFSETQ. V lost 0 bases and J lost 1, with 8 bases in between. CDR3 sequence (DNA): TGCGCCAGCAGCTTGGGTCAGACGTCCTACAATGAGCAGTTCTTC. Protein product: CASSLGQTSYNEQFF.

The chain joins TRBV7-2 to TRBJ2-3; tentative D call: TRBD2 (6 bases). Trimming left V 5 bases short and J 0 bases short, with 21 bases between. This CDR3 region has 18 residues. Germline CDR1 SGHTA, CDR2 FQGNSA. The DNA for the CDR3 is TGTGCCAGCAGCCGCTTTGTCGTCTCCGGGGGAAGCACAGATACGCAGTATTTT. Residues: CASSRFVVSGGSTDTQYF.

The V call is TRBV5-1, the J call TRBJ1-2; D is unresolved. The CDR3 covers 12 residues. Trimming cost V 4 bases and J 7 bases, with 11 bases left between them. Germline CDR1 and CDR2: SGHRS and YFSETQ. CDR3 sequence: CASSPSEVGYTF. DNA of the CDR3: TGCGCCAGCAGCCCCTCGGAAGTTGGCTACACCTTC.

The chain carries TRBV5-4 and TRBJ2-2, with 8 nucleotides matching TRBD2. Germline assignment: CDR1 SGHNT and CDR2 YYREEE (reference sequence). The CDR3 runs to 17 residues. The V segment lost 0 bases and the J segment 1 base; nucleotides outside the gene matches: 5. CDR3 coding DNA: TGTGCCAGCAGCTTGGGGAGCGGGGGCCAGAACACCGGGGAGCTGTTTTTT. It specifies CASSLGSGGQNTGELFF.

The chain uses TRBV6-5 and TRBJ2-1; D gene ambiguous. Trimming took 6 bases from V and 6 from J, leaving 12 bases between them. In germline, CDR1 is MNHEY, CDR2 SVGAGI. CDR3 size: 13 residues. CDR3 region: CASRVQVPNEQFF. In nucleotides, the CDR3 is TGTGCCAGCAGGGTTCAGGTCCCCAATGAGCAGTTCTTC.

The V gene is TRBV5-6, the J gene TRBJ2-5; D is ambiguous. With 4 bases removed from V and 1 base from J, the gap between germline ends came to 11 bases. The germline gives CDR1 SGHDT, CDR2 YYEEEE. CDR3 size: 14 residues. CDR3 region: CASSPTRIQETQYF. The CDR3 DNA follows: TGTGCCAGCAGCCCTACACGGATCCAAGAGACCCAGTACTTC. The complete variable domain, with remaining parts taken from reference TRBV5-6 and TRBJ2-5, reads DAGVTQSPTHLIKTRGQQVTLRCSPKSGHDTVSWYQQALGQGPQFIFQYYEEEERQRGNFPDRFSGHQFPNYSSELNVNALLLGDSALYLCASSPTRIQETQYFGPGTRLLVL.

The chain links TRBV28 to TRBJ1-1; 7 bases match TRBD1. The germline CDR1 and CDR2 sequences are MDHEN and SYDVKM. The CDR3 extends over 16 amino acids. Trimming took 6 bases from V and 4 from J; bases not matched to a gene: 14. This chain's CDR3 is CASRPSLGGGSTEAFF. CDR3 bases: TGTGCCAGCAGACCCTCCTTAGGGGGCGGGAGCACTGAAGCTTTCTTT.

The CDR3 coding sequence is TGTGCCAGCAGCTTGGACGGCTTTTCACCCCTCCACTTT. Its protein is CASSLDGFSPLHF. This chain uses TRBV11-3 with TRBJ1-6; D unresolved. Trimming removed 3 bases from V and 9 bases from J, with 9 bases in between. The CDR3 spans 13 residues. CDR1 is SGHNT and CDR2 is YENEEA in the germline V gene.

The chain uses TRBV7-2 and TRBJ1-2, with D perhaps matching TRBD1 (5 bases). CDR1 is SGHTA and CDR2 is FQGNSA in the germline V gene. This CDR3 comprises 14 residues. The germline V and J ends were trimmed by 1 base and 3 bases, with 9 bases remaining between them. Written as DNA, the CDR3 is TGTGCCAGCAGCTTAGGTGGGGGGGACTATGGCTACACCTTC. Its translation is CASSLGGGDYGYTF. Combining the CDR3 with reference TRBV7-2 and TRBJ1-2 gives the whole variable domain GAGVSQSPSNKVTEKGKDVELRCDPISGHTALYWYRQSLGQGLEFLIYFQGNSAPDKSGLPSDRFSAERTGGSVSTLTIQRTQQEDSAVYLCASSLGGGDYGYTFGSGTRLTVV.

The count of this clone is one. The gene calls are TRBV9 and TRBJ2-7; TRBD2 matches 13 bases. Germline V gene lookup returns CDR1 SGDLS and CDR2 YYNGEE. The CDR3 is 16 residues long. J gave up 2 bases and V 3 bases, and 5 bases lay outside the gene matches. CDR3 loop: CASSATGTSGTYEQYF. The CDR3 DNA follows: TGTGCCAGCAGCGCAACCGGGACTAGCGGGACCTACGAGCAGTACTTC.

The V and J genes are TRBV7-2 and TRBJ2-7, with D perhaps matching TRBD1 (6 bases). The CDR3 totals 15 residues. V was trimmed by 5 bases and J by 2 bases, leaving 16 bases between them. Germline lookup yields CDR1 SGHTA and CDR2 FQGNSA. This CDR3 reads CASSEARTVTYEQYF. Written as DNA, the CDR3 is TGTGCCAGCAGCGAGGCACGGACAGTAACCTACGAGCAGTACTTC.

V usage is TRBV5-1 and J usage is TRBJ1-2; 7 nucleotides align to TRBD1. The germline CDR1 and CDR2 sequences are SGHRS and YFSETQ. CDR3 length: 15 amino acids. V lost 0 bases, J lost 5 bases, and 7 bases stayed unmatched. CDR3 in amino acids: CASSLDRGRSYGYTF. The CDR3 DNA is TGCGCCAGCAGCTTGGACAGGGGCAGATCTTATGGCTACACCTTC.

Notes on this clone: Other DNA sequences of this sample code for an identical CDR3. The chain carries TRBV12-3 or TRBV12-4 and TRBJ2-7, with unresolved D. There are 13 residues in the CDR3. V was pared by 0 bases and J by 0 bases, with 3 bases between. CDR3 DNA: TGTGCCAGCAGTTTAGCTGCCTCCTACGAGCAGTACTTC. Its protein is CASSLAASYEQYF.

The chain couples TRBV25-1 to TRBJ1-6; weak D call: TRBD1 (5 bases). V was cut by 0 bases and J by 9 bases, with 9 bases left in between. The CDR3 consists of 14 residues. From germline, CDR1 is MGHDK and CDR2 SYGVNS. CDR3 DNA sequence: TGTGCCAGCAGTGAATATTTGAGGGGTTCACCCCTCCACTTT. Residues: CASSEYLRGSPLHF.

The chain joins TRBV15 to TRBJ1-2; possible D gene TRBD1, 5 bases. Germline V gene data show CDR1 as LNHNV and CDR2 as YYDKDF (reference sequence). The CDR3 is 14 residues long. The ends were cut back, 5 bases at V and 6 bases at J, with 16 bases in the middle. CDR3 protein: CATSPKRGANGYTF. The DNA of the CDR3 is TGTGCCACCAGCCCCAAGCGAGGGGCGAATGGCTACACCTTC.